This T cell receptor beta chain came from a study of naive and memory T cell subsets. The study's findings and limits: No ground truth validated the naive and memory repertoire findings. Especially in CD8 cells, naive repertoires contained a few larger clonotypes, possibly CD45RA-re-expressing memory cells. Diversity fell and Gini index rose from naive through CM, EM, EMRA.

In this sample, this clonotype turned up many times. Its matching antigen is unknown. The CDR3 extends over 14 amino acids. The J segment lost 6 bases and the V segment lost 1 base, leaving 2 bases of the junction unmatched. Germline assignment: CDR1 SEHNR and CDR2 FQNEAQ (reference sequence). Two oligonucleotides, mixed equimolar, formed the beta constant-region primer covering TRBC1 and TRBC2. Ligated cDNA was amplified by four rounds of PCR with nested alpha and beta constant-region primers and SP2. MiXCR was run by TCRdb on the UMI-ligation and nested PCR reads, yielding one entry per CDR3 protein. The repertoire holds 90,000 to 120,000 distinct CDR3 sequences, with more than 12% as singletons.

This TCR was recovered from a human donor in good health. The chain employs TRBV7-9 and TRBJ1-4, with 7 bases matching TRBD1. The source material was naive CD8+ T cells from blood. CDR3 sequence (DNA): TGTGCCAGCAGCTTAGAGGGGGCTGATGAAAAACTGTTTTTT. This gives the protein CASSLEGADEKLFF. The full variable domain, completed using reference TRBV7-9 and TRBJ1-4, is DTGVSQNPRHKITKRGQNVTFRCDPISEHNRLYWYRQTLGQGPEFLTYFQNEAQLEKSRLLSDRFSAERPKGSFSTLEIQRTEQGDSAMYLCASSLEGADEKLFFGSGTQLSVL.